This T cell receptor (beta chain) emerged from a study of cytomegalovirus exposure and HLA in healthy donors. The PCR made use of 60 Vbeta and 13 Jbeta primers. This table comes from immunoSEQ multiplex PCR, and its TCRdb copy is limited to in-frame clones, with some not included. Altogether over 150,000 clones are present, around four fifths being singletons, with the ten largest covering approximately 1.3%. J gave up 3 bases and V 3 bases, and 3 bases lay outside the gene matches. The CDR3 is made up of 15 amino acids. Germline V lookup: CDR1 KGHSH, CDR2 LQKENI. Study conclusions and caveats: Earlier analysis looked at TCR beta V segments, and most were productive about 87% or about 30% of the time. Later findings reportedly placed an Asian-associated ancestry cluster below the 666-donor mean for N-insertions.

Note on this clone: No antigen is known for it.

The J gene is TRBJ1-3, the V gene TRBV18; 9 bases agree with TRBD1. The specimen sequenced was PBMCs. The TCR sequence derives from a boy aged 2 to 9 in good health and CMV-seronegative. CDR3 DNA sequence: TGTGCCAGCTCACCTGGGACAGGGAATGGAAACACCATATATTTT. It is translated as CASSPGTGNGNTIYF.